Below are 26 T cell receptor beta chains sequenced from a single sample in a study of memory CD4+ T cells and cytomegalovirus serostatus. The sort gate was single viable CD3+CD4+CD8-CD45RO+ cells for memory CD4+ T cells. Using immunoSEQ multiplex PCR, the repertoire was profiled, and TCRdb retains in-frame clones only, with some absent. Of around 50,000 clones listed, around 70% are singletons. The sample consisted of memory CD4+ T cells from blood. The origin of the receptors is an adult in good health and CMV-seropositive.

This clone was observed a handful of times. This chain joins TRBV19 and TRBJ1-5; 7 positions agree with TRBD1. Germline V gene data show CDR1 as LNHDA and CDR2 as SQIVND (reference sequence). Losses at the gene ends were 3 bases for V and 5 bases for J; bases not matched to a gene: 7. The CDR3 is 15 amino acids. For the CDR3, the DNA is TGTGCCAGTAGTATGGGGAATCAGGGGGATCAGCCCCAGCATTTT. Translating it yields CASSMGNQGDQPQHF.

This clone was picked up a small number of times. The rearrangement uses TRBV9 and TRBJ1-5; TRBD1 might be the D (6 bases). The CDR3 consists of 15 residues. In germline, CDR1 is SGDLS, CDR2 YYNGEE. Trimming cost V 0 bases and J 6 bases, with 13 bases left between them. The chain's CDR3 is CASSVEQGLGQPQHF. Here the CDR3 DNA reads TGTGCCAGCAGCGTAGAACAGGGATTGGGTCAGCCCCAGCATTTT.

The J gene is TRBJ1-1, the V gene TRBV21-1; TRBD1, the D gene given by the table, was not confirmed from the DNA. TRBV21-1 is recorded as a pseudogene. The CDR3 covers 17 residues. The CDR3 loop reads CASSKQGDKGPHTEAFF. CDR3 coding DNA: TGTGCCAGCAGCAAACAGGGGGATAAGGGGCCGCACACTGAAGCTTTCTTT.

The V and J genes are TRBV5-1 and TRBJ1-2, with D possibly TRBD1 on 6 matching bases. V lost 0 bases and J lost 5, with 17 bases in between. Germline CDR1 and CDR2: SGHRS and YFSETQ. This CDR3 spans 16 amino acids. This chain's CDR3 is CASSLGQGGTLYGYTF. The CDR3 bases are TGCGCCAGCAGCTTGGGGCAGGGAGGGACACTATATGGCTACACCTTC.

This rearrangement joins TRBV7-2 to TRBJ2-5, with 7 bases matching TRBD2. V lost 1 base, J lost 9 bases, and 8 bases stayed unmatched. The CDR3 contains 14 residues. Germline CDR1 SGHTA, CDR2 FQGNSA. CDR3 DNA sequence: TGTGCCAGCAGCTTAGGGGGGGGACCCAGGGCCCAGTACTTC. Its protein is CASSLGGGPRAQYF.

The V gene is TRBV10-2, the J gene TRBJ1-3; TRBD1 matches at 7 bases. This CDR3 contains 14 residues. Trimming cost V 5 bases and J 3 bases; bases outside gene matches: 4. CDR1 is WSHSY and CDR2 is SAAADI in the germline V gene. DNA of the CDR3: TGCGCCAGCAGTCAGGGGGACGGTGGAAACACCATATATTTT. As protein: CASSQGDGGNTIYF.

For the CDR3, the DNA is TGTGCCGTGACGGACAGGGCGTATACCGGGGAGCTGTTTTTT. This codes for CAVTDRAYTGELFF. The genes are TRBV10-3 and TRBJ2-2; 8 bases match TRBD1. After removal of 11 bases from V and 5 bases from J, the junction contained 10 bases not matched to a gene. The germline CDR1 and CDR2 sequences are ENHRY and SYGVKD. The CDR3 runs 14 residues.

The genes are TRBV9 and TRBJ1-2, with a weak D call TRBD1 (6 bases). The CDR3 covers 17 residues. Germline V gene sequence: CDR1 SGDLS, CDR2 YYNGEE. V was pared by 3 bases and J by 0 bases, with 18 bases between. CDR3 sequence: CASSGYRAETTNYGYTF. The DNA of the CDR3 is TGTGCCAGCAGCGGGTACAGGGCAGAGACGACTAACTATGGCTACACCTTC.

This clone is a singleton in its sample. The DNA of the CDR3 is TGTGCCAGCAGCCTCCATTTTCAGGGGTTCGGGGGGGCTTTCTTT. Protein: CASSLHFQGFGGAFF. This chain connects TRBV16 to TRBJ1-1, with a possible D match to TRBD1 (6 bases). The V gene's germline CDR1 is KGHSY and CDR2 FQNENV. V lost 4 bases to trimming and J lost 11 bases, with 23 bases between them. The CDR3 loop spans 15 amino acids.

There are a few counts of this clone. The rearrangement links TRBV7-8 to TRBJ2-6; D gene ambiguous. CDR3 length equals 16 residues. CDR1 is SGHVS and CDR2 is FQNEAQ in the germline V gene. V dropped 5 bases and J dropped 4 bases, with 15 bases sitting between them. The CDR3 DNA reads TGTGCCAGCAGCCGAGCCGGGTGGTCGGGGGCCAACGTCCTGACTTTC. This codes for CASSRAGWSGANVLTF.

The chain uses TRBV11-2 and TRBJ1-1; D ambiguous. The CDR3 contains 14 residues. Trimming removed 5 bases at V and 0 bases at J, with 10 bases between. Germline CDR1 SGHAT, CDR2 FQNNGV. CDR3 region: CASSQQLMNTEAFF. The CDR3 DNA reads TGTGCCAGCAGCCAACAGTTAATGAACACTGAAGCTTTCTTT.

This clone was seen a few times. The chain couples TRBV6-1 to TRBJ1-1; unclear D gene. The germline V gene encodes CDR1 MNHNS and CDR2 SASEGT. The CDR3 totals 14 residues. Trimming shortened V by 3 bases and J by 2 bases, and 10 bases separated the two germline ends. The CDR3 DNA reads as TGTGCCAGCAGTGAGTATTCGGATAACACTGAAGCTTTCTTT. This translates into CASSEYSDNTEAFF.

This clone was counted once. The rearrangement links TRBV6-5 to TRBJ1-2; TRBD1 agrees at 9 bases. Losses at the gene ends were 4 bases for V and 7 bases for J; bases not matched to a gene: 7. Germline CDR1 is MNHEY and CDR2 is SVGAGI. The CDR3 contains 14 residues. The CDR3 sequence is CASSSTTGGRGYTF. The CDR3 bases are TGTGCCAGCAGTTCAACTACAGGGGGCCGTGGCTACACCTTC.

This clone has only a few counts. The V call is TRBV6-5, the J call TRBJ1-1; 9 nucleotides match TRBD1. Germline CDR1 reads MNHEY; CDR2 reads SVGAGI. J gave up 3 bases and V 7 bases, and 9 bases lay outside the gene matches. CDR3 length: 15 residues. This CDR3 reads CASTPGQGSDTEAFF. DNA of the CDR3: TGTGCCAGCACCCCGGGACAGGGCTCAGACACTGAAGCTTTCTTT.

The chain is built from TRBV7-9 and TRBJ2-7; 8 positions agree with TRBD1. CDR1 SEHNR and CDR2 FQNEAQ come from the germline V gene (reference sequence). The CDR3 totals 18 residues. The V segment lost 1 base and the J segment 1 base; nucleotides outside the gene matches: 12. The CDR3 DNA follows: TGTGCCAGCAGCTTAGGTCGCATGGACAGGGAAAGATCCTACGAGCAGTACTTC. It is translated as CASSLGRMDRERSYEQYF.

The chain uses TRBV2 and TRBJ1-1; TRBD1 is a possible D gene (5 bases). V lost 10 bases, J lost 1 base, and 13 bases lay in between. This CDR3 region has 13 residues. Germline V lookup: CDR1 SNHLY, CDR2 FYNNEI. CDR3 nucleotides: TGTGCCACTGGGGGGAGCAGGAACACTGAAGCTTTCTTT. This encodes CATGGSRNTEAFF.

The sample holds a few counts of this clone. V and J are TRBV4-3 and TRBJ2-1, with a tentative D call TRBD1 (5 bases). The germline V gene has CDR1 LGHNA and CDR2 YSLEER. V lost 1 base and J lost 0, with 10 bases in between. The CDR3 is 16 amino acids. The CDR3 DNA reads TGCGCCAGCAGCCAAGGGGGCGTCAGCTCCTACAATGAGCAGTTCTTC. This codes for CASSQGGVSSYNEQFF.

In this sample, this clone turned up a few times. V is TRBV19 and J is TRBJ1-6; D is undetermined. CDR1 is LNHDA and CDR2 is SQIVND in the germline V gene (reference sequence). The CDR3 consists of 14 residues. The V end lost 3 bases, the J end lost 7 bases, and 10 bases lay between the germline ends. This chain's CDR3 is CASSIPGSNSPLHF. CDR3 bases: TGTGCCAGTAGTATTCCGGGCTCCAATTCACCCCTCCACTTT. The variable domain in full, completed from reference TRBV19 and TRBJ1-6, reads DGGITQSPKYLFRKEGQNVTLSCEQNLNHDAMYWYRQDPGQGLRLIYYSQIVNDFQKGDIAEGYSVSREKKESFPLTVTSAQKNPTAFYLCASSIPGSNSPLHFGNGTRLTVT.

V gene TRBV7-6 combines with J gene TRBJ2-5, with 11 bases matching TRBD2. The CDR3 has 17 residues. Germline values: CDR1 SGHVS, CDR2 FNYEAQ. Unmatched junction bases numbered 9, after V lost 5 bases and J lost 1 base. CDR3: CASSQSVLAGGQETQYF. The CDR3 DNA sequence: TGTGCCAGCAGCCAATCCGTGCTAGCGGGGGGCCAAGAGACCCAGTACTTC.

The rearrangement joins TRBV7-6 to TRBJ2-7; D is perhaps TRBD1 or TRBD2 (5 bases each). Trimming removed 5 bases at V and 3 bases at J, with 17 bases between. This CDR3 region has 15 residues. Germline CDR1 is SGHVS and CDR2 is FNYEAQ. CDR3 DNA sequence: TGTGCCAGCAGCCAACTCCCCGGGGCGAGCTACGAGCAGTACTTC. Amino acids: CASSQLPGASYEQYF.

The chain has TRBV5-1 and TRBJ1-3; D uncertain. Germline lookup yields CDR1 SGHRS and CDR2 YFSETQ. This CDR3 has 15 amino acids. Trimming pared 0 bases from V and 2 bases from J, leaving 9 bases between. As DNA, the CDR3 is TGCGCCAGCAGCTTGGCAGGAGAGGCTGGAAACACCATATATTTT. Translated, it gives CASSLAGEAGNTIYF.

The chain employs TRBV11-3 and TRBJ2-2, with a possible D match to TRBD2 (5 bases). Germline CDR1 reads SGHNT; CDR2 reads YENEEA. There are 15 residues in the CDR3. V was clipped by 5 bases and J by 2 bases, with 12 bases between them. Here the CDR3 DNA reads TGTGCCAGCAGCCCCCGGGGAGATAACACCGGGGAGCTGTTTTTT. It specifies CASSPRGDNTGELFF.

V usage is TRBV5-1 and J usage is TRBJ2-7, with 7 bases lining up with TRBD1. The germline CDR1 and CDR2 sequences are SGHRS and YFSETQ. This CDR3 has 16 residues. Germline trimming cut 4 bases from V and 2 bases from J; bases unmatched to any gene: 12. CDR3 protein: CASSATGTENPYEQYF. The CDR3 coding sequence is TGCGCCAGCAGCGCGACCGGGACAGAAAACCCCTACGAGCAGTACTTC.

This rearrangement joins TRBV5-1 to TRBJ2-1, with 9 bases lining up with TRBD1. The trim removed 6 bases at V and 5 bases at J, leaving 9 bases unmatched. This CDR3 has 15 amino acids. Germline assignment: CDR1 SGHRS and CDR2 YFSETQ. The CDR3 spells CASNRGPFSDNEQFF. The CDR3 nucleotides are TGCGCCAGCAACAGGGGGCCCTTTTCGGACAATGAGCAGTTCTTC.

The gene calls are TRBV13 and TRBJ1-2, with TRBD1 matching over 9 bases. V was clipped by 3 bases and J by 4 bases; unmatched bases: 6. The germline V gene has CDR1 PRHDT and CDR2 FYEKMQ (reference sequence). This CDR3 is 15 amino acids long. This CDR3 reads CASSLAGQGPYGYTF. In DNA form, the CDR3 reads TGTGCCAGCAGCTTGGCGGGACAGGGTCCCTATGGCTACACCTTC.

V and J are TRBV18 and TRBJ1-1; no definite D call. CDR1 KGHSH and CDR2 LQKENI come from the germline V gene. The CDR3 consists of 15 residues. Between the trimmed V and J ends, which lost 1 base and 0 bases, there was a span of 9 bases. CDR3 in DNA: TGTGCCAGCTCACCACAGGGATATTTGAACACTGAAGCTTTCTTT. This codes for CASSPQGYLNTEAFF.